Each of the 15 T cell receptor beta chains below was sequenced from the same sample in a study of neurological immune-mediated disorders. One entry per CDR3 protein results from TCRdb running MiXCR on the 5' RACE reads. The sample has tens of thousands of distinct CDR3 sequences; 2.5% are singletons. Sequencing used PBMCs. These receptors originate from a man between 45 and 60 years old with multiple sclerosis.

This clonotype was counted many times. The chain carries TRBV3-1 and TRBJ2-4; D uncertain. In germline, CDR1 is LGHDT, CDR2 YNNKEL (reference sequence). The V and J ends lost 4 bases and 3 bases respectively, with 13 bases between them. CDR3 length equals 15 residues. CDR3 protein: CASSPEEFGKNIQYF. The CDR3 nucleotides read TGTGCCAGCAGCCCAGAGGAGTTCGGCAAAAACATTCAGTACTTC.

At least ten counts were recorded for this clonotype. The V call is TRBV10-2, the J call TRBJ2-3; tentative D call: TRBD2 (5 bases). This CDR3 is built from 13 residues. The ends were cut back, 6 bases at V and 0 bases at J, with 7 bases in the middle. The germline gives CDR1 WSHSY, CDR2 SAAADI. The CDR3 region is CASSGVSTDTQYF. CDR3 nucleotide sequence: TGCGCCAGCAGCGGGGTTAGCACAGATACGCAGTATTTT.

This clonotype came up a few times. CDR3 protein: CASSPGHNYGYTF. The CDR3 DNA follows: TGCGCCAGCAGCCCCGGACATAACTATGGCTACACCTTC. V usage is TRBV5-1 and J usage is TRBJ1-2, with a possible D match to TRBD1 (5 bases). The CDR3 is 13 amino acids. Germline lookup yields CDR1 SGHRS and CDR2 YFSETQ. The V end lost 4 bases, the J end lost 1 base, and 8 bases lay between the germline ends. Drawing the rest from reference TRBV5-1 and TRBJ1-2, the complete variable domain is KAGVTQTPRYLIKTRGQQVTLSCSPISGHRSVSWYQQTPGQGLQFLFEYFSETQRNKGNFPGRFSGRQFSNSRSEMNVSTLELGDSALYLCASSPGHNYGYTFGSGTRLTVV.

This clonotype was detected ten times or more. J is TRBJ2-5 and V is TRBV5-1, with 8 positions matching TRBD2. The germline V gene has CDR1 SGHRS and CDR2 YFSETQ. V lost 0 bases to trimming and J lost 1 base; unmatched junction nucleotides: 2. The CDR3 loop spans 15 amino acids. CDR3 in amino acids: CASSLASGGQETQYF. In nucleotides, the CDR3 is TGCGCCAGCAGCTTGGCCAGCGGGGGCCAAGAGACCCAGTACTTC.

This clonotype was detected ten times or more. This chain connects TRBV28 to TRBJ2-4; no clear D gene. In germline, CDR1 is MDHEN, CDR2 SYDVKM. The germline V and J ends were trimmed by 3 bases and 1 base, with 13 bases remaining between them. This CDR3 comprises 16 residues. Here the CDR3 DNA reads TGTGCCAGCAGTTTCTATACAGCTTTGGCCAAAAACATTCAGTACTTC. Protein sequence: CASSFYTALAKNIQYF.

This clonotype was seen at least ten times. The V call is TRBV7-6, the J call TRBJ2-3; TRBD2 aligns across 9 bases. The germline V gene encodes CDR1 SGHVS and CDR2 FNYEAQ. This CDR3 contains 15 residues. V lost 5 bases to trimming and J lost 2 bases; unmatched junction nucleotides: 5. This CDR3 is CASSQLAGTTDTQYF. For the CDR3, the DNA is TGTGCCAGCAGCCAACTAGCGGGTACCACAGATACGCAGTATTTT.

As regards this clonotype: Just one base apart from a much larger clone, this may be a read error. The CDR3 DNA reads TGTGCCAGCAGTGGAAAGGGGGCTGAAGCTTTCTTT. Its protein product is CASSGKGAEAFF. V is TRBV2 and J is TRBJ1-1; tentatively, D is TRBD1 (6 bases). CDR3 length: 12 residues. Germline CDR1 and CDR2: SNHLY and FYNNEI. V dropped 4 bases and J dropped 6 bases, with 9 bases sitting between them.

This clonotype has a count of ten or more. The CDR3 sequence: CSARDLGGGLEKLFF. The CDR3 DNA is TGCAGTGCTAGAGATCTCGGCGGGGGGTTAGAAAAACTGTTTTTT. This chain connects TRBV20-1 to TRBJ1-4; D possibly corresponds to TRBD1 (5 bases). Germline CDR1 is DFQATT and CDR2 is SNEGSKA (reference sequence). The CDR3 extends over 15 amino acids. The V gene lost 0 bases and the J gene lost 8 bases, with 16 bases spanning the gap.

In its sample, this clonotype was seen many times. This rearrangement joins TRBV5-6 to TRBJ2-5; the D gene is possibly TRBD2 (5 bases). From germline, CDR1 is SGHDT and CDR2 YYEEEE. Trimming stripped 6 bases from V and 4 bases from J, with 10 bases between. The length of the CDR3 is 12 residues. The chain's CDR3 is CASTREVETQYF. The CDR3 DNA is TGTGCCAGCACGAGGGAAGTAGAGACCCAGTACTTC.

This clonotype was observed at least ten times. V usage is TRBV6-5 and J usage is TRBJ2-4; D remains ambiguous. There are 17 residues in the CDR3. Looked up from germline, CDR1 is MNHEY and CDR2 is SVGAGI. The V end lost 5 bases, the J end lost 0 bases, and 17 bases lay between the germline ends. The DNA of the CDR3 is TGTGCCAGCAGTGACCTCGAAGGTGGACCAGCCAAAAACATTCAGTACTTC. Translating it yields CASSDLEGGPAKNIQYF.

There are many counts of this clonotype. The genes are TRBV18 and TRBJ1-2; 7 positions match TRBD1. Unmatched junction bases numbered 3, after V lost 1 base and J lost 4 bases. The germline CDR1 and CDR2 sequences are KGHSH and LQKENI. The CDR3 covers 14 residues. CDR3 DNA: TGTGCCAGCTCACCACAGGGGGCTGCCTATGGCTACACCTTC. Its protein is CASSPQGAAYGYTF.

This clonotype showed up many times. The chain is built from TRBV12-3 or TRBV12-4 and TRBJ2-4; 7 bases are shared with TRBD1. CDR3 size: 16 residues. The trim removed 5 bases at V and 4 bases at J, leaving 11 bases unmatched. The CDR3 loop is CASSPHGTAGKNIQYF. The CDR3 DNA sequence: TGTGCCAGCAGTCCGCACGGGACAGCAGGAAAAAACATTCAGTACTTC.

This clonotype showed up just a few times. The chain uses TRBV5-1 and TRBJ2-2; TRBD1 is a possible D gene (6 bases). The V gene's germline CDR1 is SGHRS and CDR2 YFSETQ. The CDR3 is 15 amino acids. Trimming took off 3 bases at V and 5 bases at J, with 14 bases between the two ends. The CDR3 loop is CASSSPTGATGELFF. CDR3 sequence (DNA): TGCGCCAGCAGCTCACCGACAGGAGCAACCGGGGAGCTGTTTTTT.

This chain links TRBV9 with TRBJ2-3, with 7 nucleotides matching TRBD1. V lost 0 bases, J lost 1 base, and 8 bases stayed unmatched. The CDR3 loop spans 17 amino acids. Looked up from germline, CDR1 is SGDLS and CDR2 is YYNGEE. The CDR3 loop reads CASSVGARDSGTDTQYF. CDR3 in DNA: TGTGCCAGCAGCGTAGGAGCCCGGGACAGTGGCACAGATACGCAGTATTTT. The variable domain in full, with the rest retrieved from reference TRBV9 and TRBJ2-3, is DSGVTQTPKHLITATGQRVTLRCSPRSGDLSVYWYQQSLDQGLQFLIQYYNGEERAKGNILERFSAQQFPDLHSELNLSSLELGDSALYFCASSVGARDSGTDTQYFGPGTRLTVL.

This clonotype showed up many times. The V call is TRBV10-3, the J call TRBJ2-5; 10 positions match TRBD2. Germline loops: CDR1 ENHRY, CDR2 SYGVKD. CDR3 size: 14 residues. J was trimmed by 2 bases and V by 5 bases; bases with no gene match: 2. The DNA for the CDR3 is TGTGCCATCAGTAAACTAGCGGGGCAAGAGACCCAGTACTTC. Protein sequence: CAISKLAGQETQYF.